The 12 T cell receptor beta chains below come from one sample, sequenced in a study of cytomegalovirus exposure and HLA in healthy donors. The PCR contained 60 Vbeta and 13 Jbeta primers. TCRdb's copy holds only in-frame clones and misses some; the assay was immunoSEQ multiplex PCR. The repertoire includes 65,000 to 100,000 clones, about 75% of them detected once, and roughly 5.5% sits in the top ten. Sequencing was done on a sample of PBMCs. The origin of the receptors is a female donor in good health and CMV-seronegative.

This clone turned up a few times. This chain uses TRBV13 with TRBJ1-6; TRBD1 is a possible D gene (6 bases). This CDR3 has 16 residues. CDR1 is PRHDT, CDR2 FYEKMQ, per germline (reference sequence). The V and J ends lost 4 bases and 2 bases respectively, with 12 bases between them. The CDR3 DNA reads as TGTGCCAGCAGCTGGACCGGGACAACCTATAATTCACCCCTCCACTTT. Protein product: CASSWTGTTYNSPLHF.

The chain has TRBV6-4 and TRBJ2-3; maybe TRBD2 (5 bases). Germline V gene sequence: CDR1 MRHNA, CDR2 SNTAGT. This CDR3 spans 16 amino acids. V was trimmed by 2 bases and J by 2 bases, leaving 14 bases between them. CDR3 residues: CASSDALGSSTDTQYF. DNA for the CDR3: TGTGCCAGCAGTGACGCACTAGGATCTTCCACAGATACGCAGTATTTT.

V is TRBV6-1 and J is TRBJ1-1; possibly TRBD1 for D (6 bases). CDR1 and CDR2 from the germline V gene are MNHNS and SASEGT. V gave up 7 bases and J gave up 1 base, with 13 bases separating them. The CDR3 is 14 amino acids. CDR3 bases: TGTGCCAGCACCCTGGGGGCAGGGAACACTGAAGCTTTCTTT. Translation gives CASTLGAGNTEAFF.

This clone came up many times. One junction end disagrees with the germline gene, perhaps due to a read error. The V call is TRBV7-2, the J call TRBJ2-7, with 10 nucleotides matching TRBD2. CDR1 is SGHTA and CDR2 is FQGNSA in the germline V gene. The CDR3 spans 13 residues. The CDR3 sequence is CASSATGTSDFHF. DNA of the CDR3: TGTGCCAGCAGCGCCACCGGGACTAGCGACTTCCACTTC. Looking up the rest from reference TRBV7-2 and TRBJ2-7 gives the full variable domain: GAGVSQSPSNKVTEKGKDVELRCDPISGHTALYWYRQSLGQGLEFLIYFQGNSAPDKSGLPSDRFSAERTGGSVSTLTIQRTQQEDSAVYLCASSATGTSDFHFGPGTRLTVT.

A few counts support this clone. The chain couples TRBV4-3 to TRBJ1-1; no definite D call. This CDR3 comprises 13 residues. V was trimmed by 4 bases and J by 4 bases, leaving 10 bases between them. Germline CDR1 is LGHNA and CDR2 is YSLEER. The CDR3, as DNA: TGCGCCAGCAGCCCCTCTAGTGGCACTGAAGCTTTCTTT. Translation: CASSPSSGTEAFF.

The rearrangement uses TRBV7-2 and TRBJ2-3, with 7 nucleotides matching TRBD1. The CDR3 length is 12 residues. Germline CDR1 SGHTA, CDR2 FQGNSA. The ends lost 5 bases at V and 6 bases at J; junction bases unmatched: 2. The CDR3 region has the DNA TGTGCCAGCAGCCTGACAGGGGATACGCAGTATTTT. The encoded protein is CASSLTGDTQYF.

This clone was picked up a small number of times. The DNA of the CDR3 is TGTGCCATCAGAACGGGGGGTGGGTCCTACAATGAGCAGTTCTTC. Amino acids: CAIRTGGGSYNEQFF. The rearrangement links TRBV10-3 to TRBJ2-1; 7 bases align to TRBD2. There are 15 residues in the CDR3. Germline CDR1 reads ENHRY; CDR2 reads SYGVKD. The V and J ends lost 6 bases and 1 base, in that order; junction bases with no gene match: 6.

The chain has TRBV5-1 and TRBJ2-7, with D perhaps matching TRBD1 (6 bases). This CDR3 is 13 amino acids long. Germline V lookup: CDR1 SGHRS, CDR2 YFSETQ. Trimming shortened V by 1 base and J by 5 bases, and 10 bases separated the two germline ends. CDR3 nucleotide sequence: TGCGCCAGCAGCTTGACAGGGTCAAACGAGCAGTACTTC. This translates into CASSLTGSNEQYF.

The rearrangement uses TRBV19 and TRBJ2-7, with 7 bases fitting TRBD2. Germline CDR1 and CDR2: LNHDA and SQIVND (reference sequence). V shed 5 bases and J 7 bases; nucleotides not matched to a gene: 11. CDR3 length: 14 amino acids. The CDR3 protein is CASSSGLVSGEQYF. The CDR3, as DNA: TGTGCCAGTAGTTCCGGACTAGTCTCGGGGGAGCAGTACTTC.

This sequence joins TRBV6-5 and TRBJ1-1, with 11 bases aligning to TRBD1. The CDR3 consists of 15 residues. Trimming took 6 bases from V and 4 from J; bases not matched to a gene: 7. The germline CDR1 and CDR2 sequences are MNHEY and SVGAGI. This CDR3 is CASRSRTGGVTEAFF. CDR3 bases: TGTGCCAGCAGATCTAGGACAGGGGGCGTCACTGAAGCTTTCTTT.

The chain is built from TRBV10-3 and TRBJ1-1; 7 nucleotides line up with TRBD1. V shed 5 bases and J 2 bases; nucleotides not matched to a gene: 11. The CDR3 length is 16 residues. Germline V gene data show CDR1 as ENHRY and CDR2 as SYGVKD. The CDR3 DNA follows: TGTGCCATCAGTCCTAATCCTGACAGGGACAACACTGAAGCTTTCTTT. Amino acid sequence: CAISPNPDRDNTEAFF.

V is TRBV6-5 and J is TRBJ2-3, with D hard to call. CDR3 length: 15 amino acids. CDR1 and CDR2 (germline): MNHEY, SVGAGI. The V end was cut by 5 bases, the J end by 3 bases, with 15 bases between. CDR3 protein: CASSPRTKPTDTQYF. CDR3 sequence (DNA): TGTGCCAGCAGTCCTCGCACGAAGCCTACAGATACGCAGTATTTT.